This T cell receptor beta chain was observed in a study of shared clonotypes between healthy human individuals. The count of this clone is one. Its matching antigen is unknown. Clones were read by immunoSEQ multiplex PCR, and TCRdb kept only the in-frame ones, dropping some. The table lists roughly 1.4 million clones, approximately 98.5% of them singletons, with roughly 0.36% in the top ten. Study conclusions and caveats: Represented diversity (both genetic and exposure-history) was limited by the small number of donors. Rarefaction analysis demonstrated incomplete sorted-subset sequencing notwithstanding large depth.

Germline CDR1 LGHNA, CDR2 YNFKEQ. Trimming shortened V by 0 bases and J by 6 bases, and 12 bases separated the two germline ends. The CDR3 spans 14 residues. This sequence joins TRBV4-2 and TRBJ2-7, with D possibly matching TRBD2 (5 bases). This clonotype was obtained from a man younger than 45 in good health. Specimen: naive CD4+ T cells sorted from blood. Subset indicated: CD45RA+ positively selected. As DNA, the CDR3 is TGTGCCAGCAGCCAAGATCTGACTACTTTCGAGCAGTACTTC. It is translated as CASSQDLTTFEQYF.